The T cell receptor beta chain described here comes from a study of spatial heterogeneity in lung cancer. In germline, CDR1 is SGHDT, CDR2 YYEEEE. V gave up 5 bases and J gave up 1 base, with 18 bases separating them. The CDR3 spans 16 residues. TCRdb re-analysed the 5' RACE reads in MiXCR, keeping a single row per CDR3 protein. The table lists 36,000 or so distinct CDR3 sequences, around 5.2% of them singletons. This clonotype was seen ten or more times. Its specificity is not known. Overall study results and limits: Blood carried ubiquitous expanded tumor TCRs more at resection than follow-up.

Regarding time point: sample taken at primary tumor resection. Sequencing was performed on whole RNA extracted from tumor and nontumor lung tissue, or from frozen PBMC, and the material was left unsorted. Sequencing was performed on PBMCs, taken at surgery. V usage is TRBV5-6 and J usage is TRBJ1-2; perhaps TRBD1 as D (5 bases). The sequence was obtained from a female donor with early-stage non-small cell lung cancer. The CDR3 region is CASRPMDTQHNYGYTF. CDR3 nucleotides: TGTGCCAGCAGGCCCATGGACACGCAGCATAACTATGGCTACACCTTC.